The sequence of this T cell receptor (beta chain) was determined in a study of shared clonotypes between healthy human individuals. The CDR3 loop spans 16 amino acids. V gave up 3 bases and J gave up 1 base, with 12 bases separating them. Germline lookup yields CDR1 SGHTA and CDR2 FQGNSA. Study-level points and caveats: Naive subsets usually exceeded memory subsets in estimated richness.

With respect to this clone: Antigen specificity is unknown.

This table comes from immunoSEQ multiplex PCR, and its TCRdb copy is limited to in-frame clones, with some not included. This sample carries about 1.1 million clones, around 77% of them seen once, and the ten largest clones take 0.89%. The sequenced material came from memory CD4+ T cells from PBMCs. Specified subset: CD45RA-negative fraction. This sequence was found in a young man in good health. Some clones in this sample may be carry-over from other donors' samples. The chain recombines TRBV7-2 with TRBJ2-2, with D perhaps TRBD2 (5 bases). CDR3 DNA sequence: TGTGCCAGCAGCTTCGTGCGCCGGGAGAACACCGGGGAGCTGTTTTTT. Translated: CASSFVRRENTGELFF. The entire variable domain, with the rest obtained from reference TRBV7-2 and TRBJ2-2, is as follows: GAGVSQSPSNKVTEKGKDVELRCDPISGHTALYWYRQSLGQGLEFLIYFQGNSAPDKSGLPSDRFSAERTGGSVSTLTIQRTQQEDSAVYLCASSFVRRENTGELFFGEGSRLTVL.